This T cell receptor beta chain is from a study of blood T cell repertoires in COVID-19. Study overall: Sites across the United States, Italy and Spain contributed samples from acute and convalescent COVID-19. T cells, B-cell-depleted T cells, or PBMCs supplied cDNA or gDNA.

Germline lookup yields CDR1 SGHRS and CDR2 YFSETQ. The CDR3 contains 16 residues. V was clipped by 5 bases and J by 0 bases; unmatched bases: 7. Original methodology: By means of reference gene primer amplification, nucleated cell counts were estimated. The method was immunoSEQ multiplex PCR; TCRdb's version includes in-frame clones alone and lacks a portion of them. The V and J calls and clone size come from that table; D and trimming were worked out from the DNA. Of 90,000 or so clones in the sample, 70% to 85% were seen once. The source is a man in his 60s with acute or convalescent COVID-19. Material: peripheral blood. The V gene is TRBV5-1, the J gene TRBJ2-2; 7 nucleotides align to TRBD1. The CDR3 loop reads CASRPPGQSNTGELFF. CDR3 nucleotide sequence: TGCGCCAGCAGACCCCCGGGACAGTCGAACACCGGGGAGCTGTTTTTT. Filled out from reference TRBV5-1 and TRBJ2-2, the complete variable domain reads KAGVTQTPRYLIKTRGQQVTLSCSPISGHRSVSWYQQTPGQGLQFLFEYFSETQRNKGNFPGRFSGRQFSNSRSEMNVSTLELGDSALYLCASRPPGQSNTGELFFGEGSRLTVL.